This TCR beta chain originates from a study of Graves' ophthalmopathy and Graves' hyperthyroidism (dated by TCRdb to the late 2010s). Background on the whole study: Peripheral blood samples were taken at the time of initial diagnosis, before any treatment was given. The study used signatures of the TCR beta repertoire to tell Graves' ophthalmopathy apart from Graves' hyperthyroidism and to predict which patients would progress to ophthalmopathy. In total, around 130 blood samples were TCR-sequenced: under 45 ophthalmopathy, under 80 hyperthyroidism and some 17 hyperthyroidism-to-ophthalmopathy patients. The approximately 97 discovery patients were randomly divided into training and test sets at a 7:3 ratio. To explore V-J signatures distinguishing ophthalmopathy from hyperthyroidism, a discovery set of 100 patients (roughly 44 ophthalmopathy, about 57 stable hyperthyroidism) was enrolled. Once sampling was done, hyperthyroidism patients were given methimazole at a starting dose of 30 mg daily, while ophthalmopathy patients were given high-dose intravenous methylprednisolone. T-cell repertoires of thyroid tissue and blood were compared in five or six hyperthyroidism patients. The independent validation cohort included about 19 hyperthyroidism patients plus 17 patients who later progressed from hyperthyroidism to ophthalmopathy. The research as a whole found: Most expanded thyroid clonotypes with frequency above 0.001 were also detected in blood, suggesting blood repertoires may reflect the thyroid immune response. In validation, the model predicted ophthalmopathy progression with nearly 71% sensitivity and 72.22% specificity; roughly 11 predicted patients were CT-confirmed with GO in a median of approximately 6.5 months. In cross-validation, the 13-signature model distinguished ophthalmopathy from stable hyperthyroidism with just over 85% sensitivity and 81% to 82% specificity, while in the test set the corresponding values were roughly 80% and 75%. Sample size was not statistically predetermined, and group allocation was not concealed from the investigators.

For repertoire sequencing, TCR beta CDR3 regions were amplified from RNA transcripts. HTBI primers and the Qiagen OneStep RT-PCR kit were used in a first-round RT-PCR, which was followed by a second-round multiplex PCR, size selection and purification. The libraries underwent paired-end sequencing with 100 bp reads on an Illumina HiSeq2000. As for how the authors treated the data: SOAPnuke was used to process the reads, throwing out any read that had adapters, had uncalled bases, had a mean Phred below 15, or lacked an exact constant-primer or identifier match. High-quality paired reads were merged with COPE v1.2.5. Unique nucleotide sequences were defined as clonotypes and aligned to IMGT TRB V, D and J references using MiTCR v1.1. The analysis was limited to V-J combinations with a frequency above 0.0001, which together covered roughly 99% of repertoires. A TCR clonal expansion and chaos score per V-J combination was defined as the ratio of F50 clonal expansion to chaos observed in the TCRdist matrix. Welch's t-statistics and random forest were used to reduce features to more than ten V-J combinations, which were fed into a naive Bayes classifier. Thyroid-blood repertoire similarity was quantified with the Morisita-Horn index. The public sequencing data were trimmed at Q25 with fastp and processed into clonotypes with MiXCR by TCRdb, which kept only in-frame beta chains. Identical CDR3 proteins give one entry, which carries the most common genes and DNA. The V and J calls here are based on TCRdb, not the publication. The sample table lists fewer than 250,000 distinct CDR3 sequences, around 30% of them with a count of one. The top ten clonotypes cover 9.1% of the sample.

V drops 4 bases and J drops 3 bases, leaving 10 bases in between. Its CDR3 holds 13 amino acids, cysteine through phenylalanine. The kept DNA is CDR3 alone, 39 bases in frame from the first base. The germline V gene sets CDR1 to SQVTM and CDR2 to ANQGSEA. Ophthalmopathy patients were characterized by moderately to severely active disease, a Clinical Activity Score of at least 3, a NOSPECS grade of at least 4, and a disease duration under 3 months. Patients with other autoimmune diseases, uncontrolled infections, pregnancy or lactation were excluded. Diagnosis relied on clinical symptoms, serum thyroxine, TRAb, thyroid ultrasound and orbital computed tomography. Using Ficoll-Paque density gradient centrifugation, PBMCs were isolated from 10 ml of fresh peripheral blood. Total RNA was extracted using Trizol reagent, and RNA quality was checked on an Agilent 2100 Bioanalyzer. This clonotype was counted many times. The clone's antigen remains unknown. No per-base quality is available; no much larger clone lies one base away.

The TCR was taken from a man between 45 and 60 years old with Graves' ophthalmopathy. Donor details come from another sample of the same person, matched by shared clones. The rearrangement combines TRBV29-1 with TRBJ1-5; no D gene call is confident. Sequencing was performed on peripheral blood. CDR3 sequence: CSVGEINNQPQHF. The sequence in DNA is TGCAGCGTTGGGGAGATAAACAATCAGCCCCAGCATTTT.